This TCR beta chain stems from a study of T cell changes during pregnancy in multiple sclerosis. Profiled with immunoSEQ multiplex PCR; TCRdb holds only in-frame clones, not every one. Here the sample spans 40,000 to 55,000 clones, more than 80% being singletons. The source of this sequence is a female donor with multiple sclerosis, enrolled in a pregnancy study. The specimen comprised CD8+ T cells from peripheral blood mononuclear cells, sampled in the second trimester of pregnancy.

The chain's CDR3 is CASTSAAQETQYF. CDR3 nucleotides: TGTGCCAGCACCTCGGCGGCCCAAGAGACCCAGTACTTC. This chain uses TRBV6-1 with TRBJ2-5; D is unresolved. Per germline, CDR1 MNHNS and CDR2 SASEGT. The CDR3 runs to 13 residues. V gave up 7 bases and J gave up 1 base, with 10 bases separating them.